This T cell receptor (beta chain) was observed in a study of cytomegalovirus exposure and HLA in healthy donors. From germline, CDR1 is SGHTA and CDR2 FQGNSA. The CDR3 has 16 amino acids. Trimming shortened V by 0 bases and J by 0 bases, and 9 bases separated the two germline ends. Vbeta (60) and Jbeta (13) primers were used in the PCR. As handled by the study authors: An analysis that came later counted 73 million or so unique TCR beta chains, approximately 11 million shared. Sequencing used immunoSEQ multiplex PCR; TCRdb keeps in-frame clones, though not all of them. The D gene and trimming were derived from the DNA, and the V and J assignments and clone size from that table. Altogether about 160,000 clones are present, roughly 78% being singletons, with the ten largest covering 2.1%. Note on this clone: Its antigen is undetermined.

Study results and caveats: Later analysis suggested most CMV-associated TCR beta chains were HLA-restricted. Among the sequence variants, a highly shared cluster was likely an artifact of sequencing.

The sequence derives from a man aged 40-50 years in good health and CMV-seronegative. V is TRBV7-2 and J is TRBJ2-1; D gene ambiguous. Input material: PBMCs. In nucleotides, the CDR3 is TGTGCCAGCAGCTTAGCGCTTCTCAGCTCCTACAATGAGCAGTTCTTC. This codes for CASSLALLSSYNEQFF.